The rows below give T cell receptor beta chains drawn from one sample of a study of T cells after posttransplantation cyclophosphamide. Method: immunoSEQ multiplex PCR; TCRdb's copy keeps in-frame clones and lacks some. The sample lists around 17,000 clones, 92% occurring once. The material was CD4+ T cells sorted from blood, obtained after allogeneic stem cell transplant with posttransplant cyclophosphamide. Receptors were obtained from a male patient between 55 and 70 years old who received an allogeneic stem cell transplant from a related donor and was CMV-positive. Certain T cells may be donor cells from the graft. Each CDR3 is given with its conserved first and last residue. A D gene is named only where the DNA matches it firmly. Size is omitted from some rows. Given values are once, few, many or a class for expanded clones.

CDR3: CASSLDWSGNTIYF
DNA: TGTGCCAGCAGCTTGGACTGGTCGGGGAACACCATATATTTT
size: once
length: 14
D: -
J: TRBJ1-3
V: TRBV5-5

CDR3: CASRLGLYQPQHF
DNA: TGTGCCAGCCGATTGGGGCTGTATCAGCCCCAGCATTTT
size: once
length: 13
D: -
J: TRBJ1-5
V: TRBV7-2

CDR3: CASMKLPDGGEQYF
DNA: TGTGCCAGCATGAAACTGCCGGACGGGGGGGAGCAGTACTTC
size: -
length: 14
D: TRBD2
J: TRBJ2-7
V: TRBV27

CDR3: CASSLSGQGAVTNTEAFF
DNA: TGCGCCAGCAGCCTATCCGGACAGGGGGCAGTTACGAACACTGAAGCTTTCTTT
size: -
length: 18
D: TRBD1
J: TRBJ1-1
V: TRBV5-1

CDR3: CASSLARGNYGYTF
DNA: TGTGCCAGCAGCTTAGCCAGGGGGAACTATGGCTACACCTTC
size: -
length: 14
D: TRBD1
J: TRBJ1-2
V: TRBV7-8

CDR3: CASSPRQSSGANVLTF
DNA: TGTGCCAGCTCACCACGTCAGTCCTCTGGGGCCAACGTCCTGACTTTC
size: once
length: 16
D: -
J: TRBJ2-6
V: TRBV18

CDR3: CAISESGGVGPSYEQYF
DNA: TGTGCCATCAGTGAGTCAGGGGGGGTCGGACCCTCCTACGAGCAGTACTTC
size: once
length: 17
D: -
J: TRBJ2-7
V: TRBV10-3

CDR3: CASSSTGEQYF
DNA: TGTGCCAGCAGCTCGACAGGGGAGCAGTACTTC
size: few
length: 11
D: TRBD1
J: TRBJ2-7
V: TRBV7-9

CDR3: CASSHHEGAEEKLFF
DNA: TGTGCCAGCAGCCACCATGAGGGGGCGGAAGAAAAACTGTTTTTT
size: -
length: 15
D: TRBD1
J: TRBJ1-4
V: TRBV6-5

CDR3: CATSRDLTNEKLFF
DNA: TGTGCCACCAGCAGAGATCTAACTAATGAAAAACTGTTTTTT
size: -
length: 14
D: -
J: TRBJ1-4
V: TRBV15

CDR3: CASSPETAGEQFF
DNA: TGTGCCAGCTCACCAGAGACAGCTGGTGAGCAGTTCTTC
size: -
length: 13
D: -
J: TRBJ2-1
V: TRBV18

CDR3: CASSYSSQGAYGYTF
DNA: TGTGCCAGCAGTTACTCGTCACAGGGGGCTTATGGCTACACCTTC
size: -
length: 15
D: TRBD1
J: TRBJ1-2
V: TRBV6-6

CDR3: CASSPAGTNTGELFF
DNA: TGTGCCAGCAGCCCGGCAGGCACGAACACCGGGGAGCTGTTTTTT
size: -
length: 15
D: -
J: TRBJ2-2
V: TRBV5-4

CDR3: CASSRAERGDHYNEQFF
DNA: TGCGCCAGCAGCCGTGCCGAGCGGGGGGACCACTACAATGAGCAGTTCTTC
size: -
length: 17
D: TRBD2
J: TRBJ2-1
V: TRBV4-1

CDR3: CASSDGQGDGYTF
DNA: TGTGCCAGCAGTGACGGGCAGGGCGATGGCTACACCTTC
size: -
length: 13
D: -
J: TRBJ1-2
V: TRBV6-4

CDR3: CASSDRGYEQYF
DNA: TGTGCCAGCAGTGACAGGGGCTACGAGCAGTACTTC
size: -
length: 12
D: -
J: TRBJ2-7
V: TRBV25-1

CDR3: CASSSLPGQSNEKLFF
DNA: TGTGCCAGCAGTTCACTCCCGGGACAGTCTAATGAAAAACTGTTTTTT
size: -
length: 16
D: TRBD1
J: TRBJ1-4
V: TRBV27

CDR3: CATRGGRDHTYGYTF
DNA: TGTGCCACGAGGGGGGGTCGGGACCATACTTATGGCTACACCTTC
size: -
length: 15
D: -
J: TRBJ1-2
V: TRBV10-3

CDR3: CASSVALGQREAFF
DNA: TGTGCCAGCAGCGTAGCTTTGGGGCAGCGTGAAGCTTTCTTT
size: -
length: 14
D: -
J: TRBJ1-1
V: TRBV9

CDR3: CASSDTDRGTRSEQYF
DNA: TGTGCCAGCAGTGACACGGACAGGGGAACCCGTAGCGAGCAGTACTTC
size: -
length: 16
D: TRBD1
J: TRBJ2-7
V: TRBV25-1

CDR3: CASSSQPTNTEAFF
DNA: TGCGCCAGCAGCTCACAGCCGACGAACACTGAAGCTTTCTTT
size: -
length: 14
D: -
J: TRBJ1-1
V: TRBV5-1

CDR3: CASSFEMSSPLHF
DNA: TGTGCCAGCAGCTTCGAGATGAGTTCACCCCTCCACTTT
size: -
length: 13
D: -
J: TRBJ1-6
V: TRBV5-4

CDR3: CASSFDVGGGNTIYF
DNA: TGTGCCAGCAGCTTTGATGTTGGCGGCGGAAACACCATATATTTT
size: -
length: 15
D: -
J: TRBJ1-3
V: TRBV5-4

CDR3: CASSQLAGAFQETQYF
DNA: TGTGCCAGTAGCCAACTAGCGGGGGCCTTCCAAGAGACCCAGTACTTC
size: -
length: 16
D: TRBD2
J: TRBJ2-5
V: TRBV19